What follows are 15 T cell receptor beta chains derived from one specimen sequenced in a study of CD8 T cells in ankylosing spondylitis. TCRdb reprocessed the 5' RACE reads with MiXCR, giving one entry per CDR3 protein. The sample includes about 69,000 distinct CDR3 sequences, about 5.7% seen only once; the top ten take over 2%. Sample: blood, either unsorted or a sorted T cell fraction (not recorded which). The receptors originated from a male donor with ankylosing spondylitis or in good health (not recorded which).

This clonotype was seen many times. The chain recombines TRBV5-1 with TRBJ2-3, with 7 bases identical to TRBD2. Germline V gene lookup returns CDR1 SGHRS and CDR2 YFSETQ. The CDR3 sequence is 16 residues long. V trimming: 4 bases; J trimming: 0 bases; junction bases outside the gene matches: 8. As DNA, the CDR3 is TGCGCCAGCAGCCCAAAGCGGGGCCAAAGCACAGATACGCAGTATTTT. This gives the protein CASSPKRGQSTDTQYF.

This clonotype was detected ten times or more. CDR3 sequence: CASSQDRVSSGYTF. DNA of the CDR3: TGTGCCAGCAGCCAAGACAGGGTCAGCTCTGGCTACACCTTC. The chain joins TRBV3-1 to TRBJ1-2, with D perhaps TRBD1 (5 bases). V was cut by 0 bases and J by 7 bases, with 12 bases left in between. The CDR3 consists of 14 residues. CDR1 is LGHDT and CDR2 is YNNKEL in the germline V gene (reference sequence).

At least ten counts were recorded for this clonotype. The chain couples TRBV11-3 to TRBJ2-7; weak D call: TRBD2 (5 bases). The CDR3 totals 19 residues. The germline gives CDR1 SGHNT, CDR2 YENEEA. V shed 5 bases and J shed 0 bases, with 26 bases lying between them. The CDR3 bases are TGTGCCAGCAGCCCGCAATTAGGACTCCGCAGCGTTAGCTCCTACGAGCAGTACTTC. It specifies CASSPQLGLRSVSSYEQYF.

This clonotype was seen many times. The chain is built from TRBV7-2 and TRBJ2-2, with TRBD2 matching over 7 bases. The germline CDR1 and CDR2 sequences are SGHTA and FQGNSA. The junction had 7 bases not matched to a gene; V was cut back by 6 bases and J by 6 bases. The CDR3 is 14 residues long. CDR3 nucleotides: TGTGCCAGCAGGCCTAGCAGCGGGGCCGGGGAGCTGTTTTTT. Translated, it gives CASRPSSGAGELFF.

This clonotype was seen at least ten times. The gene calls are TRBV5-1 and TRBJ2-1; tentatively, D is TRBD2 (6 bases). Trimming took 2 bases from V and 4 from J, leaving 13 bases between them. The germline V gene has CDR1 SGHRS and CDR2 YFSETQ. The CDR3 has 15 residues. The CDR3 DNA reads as TGCGCCAGCAGCTTCCCGTTGCGGGAATACAATGAGCAGTTCTTC. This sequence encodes CASSFPLREYNEQFF.

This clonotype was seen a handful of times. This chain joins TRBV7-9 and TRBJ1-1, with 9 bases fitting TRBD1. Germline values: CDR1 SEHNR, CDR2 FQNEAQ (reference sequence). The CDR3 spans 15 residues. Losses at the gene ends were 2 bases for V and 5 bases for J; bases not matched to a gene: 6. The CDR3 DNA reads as TGTGCCAGCAGCTTACTTGGACAGGGGAGTACTGAAGCTTTCTTT. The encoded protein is CASSLLGQGSTEAFF.

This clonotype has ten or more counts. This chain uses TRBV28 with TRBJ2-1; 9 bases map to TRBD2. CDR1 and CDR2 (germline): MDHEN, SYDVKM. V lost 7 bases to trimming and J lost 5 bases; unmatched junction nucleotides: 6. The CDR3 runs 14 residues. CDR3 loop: CASTRLAEDNEQFF. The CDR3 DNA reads TGTGCCAGCACCAGACTAGCGGAGGACAATGAGCAGTTCTTC.

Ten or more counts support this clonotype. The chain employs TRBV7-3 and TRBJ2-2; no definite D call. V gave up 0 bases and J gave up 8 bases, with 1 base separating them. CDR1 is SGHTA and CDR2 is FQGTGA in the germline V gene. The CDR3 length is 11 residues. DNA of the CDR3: TGTGCCAGCAGCTTAACTGGGGAGCTGTTTTTT. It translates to CASSLTGELFF. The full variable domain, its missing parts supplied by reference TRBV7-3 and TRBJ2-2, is GAGVSQTPSNKVTEKGKYVELRCDPISGHTALYWYRQSLGQGPEFLIYFQGTGAADDSGLPNDRFFAVRPEGSVSTLKIQRTERGDSAVYLCASSLTGELFFGEGSRLTVL.

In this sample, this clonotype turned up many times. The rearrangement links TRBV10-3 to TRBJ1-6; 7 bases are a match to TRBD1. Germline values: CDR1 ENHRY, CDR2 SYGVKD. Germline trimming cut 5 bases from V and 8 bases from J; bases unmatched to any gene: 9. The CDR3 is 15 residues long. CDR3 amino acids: CAISTYRGNDSPLHF. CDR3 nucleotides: TGTGCCATCAGTACTTACAGGGGTAACGATTCACCCCTCCACTTT.

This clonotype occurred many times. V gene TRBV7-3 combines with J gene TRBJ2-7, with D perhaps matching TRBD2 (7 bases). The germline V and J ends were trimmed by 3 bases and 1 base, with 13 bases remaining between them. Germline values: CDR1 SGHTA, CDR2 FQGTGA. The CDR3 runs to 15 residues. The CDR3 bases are TGTGCCAGCAGCTTGATAAGGGGGGGGTCCTACGAGCAGTACTTC. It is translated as CASSLIRGGSYEQYF.

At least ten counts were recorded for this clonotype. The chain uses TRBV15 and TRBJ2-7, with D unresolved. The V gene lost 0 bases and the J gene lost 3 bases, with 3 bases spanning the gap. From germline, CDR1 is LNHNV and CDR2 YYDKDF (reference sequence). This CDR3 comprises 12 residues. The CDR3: CATSRENYEQYF. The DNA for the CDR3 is TGTGCCACCAGCAGAGAGAACTACGAGCAGTACTTC.

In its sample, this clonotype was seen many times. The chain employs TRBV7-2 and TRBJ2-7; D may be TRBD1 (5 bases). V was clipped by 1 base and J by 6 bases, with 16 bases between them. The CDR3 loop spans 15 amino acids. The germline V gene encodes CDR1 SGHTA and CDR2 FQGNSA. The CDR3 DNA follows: TGTGCCAGCAGCTTAGAGGGGTTGGGGCGGTCCGAGCAGTACTTC. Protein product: CASSLEGLGRSEQYF.

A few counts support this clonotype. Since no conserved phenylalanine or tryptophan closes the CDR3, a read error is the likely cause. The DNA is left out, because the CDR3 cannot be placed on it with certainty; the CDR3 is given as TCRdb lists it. Here the CDR3 reads CASRLVWSVVPGFSV. This chain joins TRBV12-2 and TRBJ2-4; the tabulated D call, TRBD1, remains unverified against the DNA. TRBV12-2 represents a pseudogene. The CDR3 is 15 amino acids long, termini counted.

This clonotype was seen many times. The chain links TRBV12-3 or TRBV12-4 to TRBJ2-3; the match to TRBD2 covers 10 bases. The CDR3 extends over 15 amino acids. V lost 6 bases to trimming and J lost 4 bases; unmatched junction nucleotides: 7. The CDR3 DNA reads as TGTGCCAGCAGCCTGACTAGCGGGTTAGCAGATACGCAGTATTTT. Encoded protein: CASSLTSGLADTQYF.

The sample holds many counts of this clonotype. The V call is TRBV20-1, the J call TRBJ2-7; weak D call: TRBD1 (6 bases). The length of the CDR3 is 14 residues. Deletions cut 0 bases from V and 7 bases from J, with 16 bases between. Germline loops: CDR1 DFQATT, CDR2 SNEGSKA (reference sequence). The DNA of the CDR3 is TGCAGTGCTAGAGATGGTAACAGGGCTGGGGAGCAGTACTTC. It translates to CSARDGNRAGEQYF.